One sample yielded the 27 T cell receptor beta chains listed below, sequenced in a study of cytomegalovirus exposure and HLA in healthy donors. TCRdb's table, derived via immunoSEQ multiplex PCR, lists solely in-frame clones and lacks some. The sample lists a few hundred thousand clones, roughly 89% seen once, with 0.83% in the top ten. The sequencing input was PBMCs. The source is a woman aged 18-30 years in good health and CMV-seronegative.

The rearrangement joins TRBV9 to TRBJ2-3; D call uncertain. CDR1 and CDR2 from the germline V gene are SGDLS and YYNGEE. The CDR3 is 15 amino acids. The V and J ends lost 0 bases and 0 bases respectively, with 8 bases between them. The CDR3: CASSVGQASTDTQYF. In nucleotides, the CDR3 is TGTGCCAGCAGCGTAGGGCAGGCCAGCACAGATACGCAGTATTTT.

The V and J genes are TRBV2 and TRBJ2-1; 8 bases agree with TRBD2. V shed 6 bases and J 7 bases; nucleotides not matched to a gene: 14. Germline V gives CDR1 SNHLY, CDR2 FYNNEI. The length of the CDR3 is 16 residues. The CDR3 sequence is CASSDLGLGAQNEQFF. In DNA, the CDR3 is TGTGCCAGCAGCGACCTGGGACTAGGGGCCCAAAATGAGCAGTTCTTC.

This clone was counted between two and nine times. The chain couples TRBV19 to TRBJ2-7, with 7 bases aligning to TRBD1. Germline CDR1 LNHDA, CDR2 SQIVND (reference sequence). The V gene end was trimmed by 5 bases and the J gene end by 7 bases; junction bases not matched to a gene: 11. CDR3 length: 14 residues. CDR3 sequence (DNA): TGTGCCAGTAGTCCCCGACAGGGCAGCCGAGAGCAGTACTTC. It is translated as CASSPRQGSREQYF.

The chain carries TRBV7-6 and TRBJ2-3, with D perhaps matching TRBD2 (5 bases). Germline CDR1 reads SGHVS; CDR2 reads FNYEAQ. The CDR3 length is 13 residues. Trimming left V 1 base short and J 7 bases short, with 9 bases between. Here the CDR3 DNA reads TGTGCCAGCAGCTTAGAAGGGAGTTATACGCAGTATTTT. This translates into CASSLEGSYTQYF.

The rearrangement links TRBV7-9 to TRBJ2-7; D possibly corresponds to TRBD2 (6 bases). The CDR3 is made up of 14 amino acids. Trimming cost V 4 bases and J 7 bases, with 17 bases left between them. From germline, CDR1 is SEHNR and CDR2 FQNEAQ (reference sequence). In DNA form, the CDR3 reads TGTGCCAGCAGCTCTAGGGACTTCGCCTGGGAGCAGTACTTC. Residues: CASSSRDFAWEQYF.

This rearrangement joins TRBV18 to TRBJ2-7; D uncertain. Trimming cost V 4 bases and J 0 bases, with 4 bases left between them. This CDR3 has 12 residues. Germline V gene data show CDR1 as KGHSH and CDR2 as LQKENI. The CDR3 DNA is TGTGCCAGCTCACTATACTCCTACGAGCAGTACTTC. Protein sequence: CASSLYSYEQYF.

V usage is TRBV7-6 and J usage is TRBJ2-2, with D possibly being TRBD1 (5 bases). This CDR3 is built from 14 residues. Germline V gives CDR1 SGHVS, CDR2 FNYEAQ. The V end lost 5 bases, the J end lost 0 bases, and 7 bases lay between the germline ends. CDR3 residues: CASSAQANTGELFF. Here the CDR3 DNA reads TGTGCCAGCAGCGCACAGGCGAACACCGGGGAGCTGTTTTTT.

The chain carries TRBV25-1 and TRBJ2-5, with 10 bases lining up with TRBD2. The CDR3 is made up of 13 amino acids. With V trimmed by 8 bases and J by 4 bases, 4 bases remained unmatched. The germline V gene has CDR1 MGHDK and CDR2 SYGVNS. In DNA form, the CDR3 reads TGTGCCAGCCGCTCTAGCGGGGGAGAGACCCAGTACTTC. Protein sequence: CASRSSGGETQYF.

CDR3 protein: CASSPWSRTGRVDEQFF. In DNA, the CDR3 is TGTGCCAGCAGCCCGTGGAGCAGGACAGGGCGGGTCGATGAGCAGTTCTTC. V gene TRBV7-2 combines with J gene TRBJ2-1, with 8 bases identical to TRBD1. There are 17 residues in the CDR3. Germline V gene lookup returns CDR1 SGHTA and CDR2 FQGNSA. Unmatched junction bases numbered 17, after V lost 5 bases and J lost 8 bases.

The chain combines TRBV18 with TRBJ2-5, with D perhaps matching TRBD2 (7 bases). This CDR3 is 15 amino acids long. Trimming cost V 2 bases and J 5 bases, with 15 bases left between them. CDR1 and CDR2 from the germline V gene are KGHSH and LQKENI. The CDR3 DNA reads TGTGCCAGCTCACCAGTCCCCGGGGGGCCGGAGACCCAGTACTTC. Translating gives CASSPVPGGPETQYF.

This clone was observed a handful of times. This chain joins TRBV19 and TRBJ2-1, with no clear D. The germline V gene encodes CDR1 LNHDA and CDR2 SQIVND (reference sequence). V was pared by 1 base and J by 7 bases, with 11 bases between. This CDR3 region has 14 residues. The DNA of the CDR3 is TGTGCCAGTAGTATAGGGGCAGAGCCAAATGAGCAGTTCTTC. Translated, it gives CASSIGAEPNEQFF.

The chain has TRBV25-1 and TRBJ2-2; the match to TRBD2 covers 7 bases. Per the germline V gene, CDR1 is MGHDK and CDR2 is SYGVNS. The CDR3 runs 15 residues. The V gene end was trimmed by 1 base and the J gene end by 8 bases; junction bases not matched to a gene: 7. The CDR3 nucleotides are TGTGCCAGCAGTGAATGGGGAGGGGATAAGGGGGAGCTGTTTTTT. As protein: CASSEWGGDKGELFF.

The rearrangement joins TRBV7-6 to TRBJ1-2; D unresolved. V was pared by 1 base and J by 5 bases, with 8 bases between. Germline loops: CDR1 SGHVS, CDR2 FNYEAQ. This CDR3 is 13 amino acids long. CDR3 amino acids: CASSLGARYGYTF. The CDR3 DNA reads TGTGCCAGCAGCTTAGGGGCCAGATATGGCTACACCTTC. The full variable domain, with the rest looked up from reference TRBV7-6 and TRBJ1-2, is GAGVSQSPRYKVTKRGQDVALRCDPISGHVSLYWYRQALGQGPEFLTYFNYEAQQDKSGLPNDRFSAERPEGSISTLTIQRTEQRDSAMYRCASSLGARYGYTFGSGTRLTVV.

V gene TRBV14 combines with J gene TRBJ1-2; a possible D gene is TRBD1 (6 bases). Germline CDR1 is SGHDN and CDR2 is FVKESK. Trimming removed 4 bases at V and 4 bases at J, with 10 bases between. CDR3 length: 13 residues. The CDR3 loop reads CASSLGQIYGYTF. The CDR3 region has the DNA TGTGCCAGCAGCCTTGGACAGATCTATGGCTACACCTTC.

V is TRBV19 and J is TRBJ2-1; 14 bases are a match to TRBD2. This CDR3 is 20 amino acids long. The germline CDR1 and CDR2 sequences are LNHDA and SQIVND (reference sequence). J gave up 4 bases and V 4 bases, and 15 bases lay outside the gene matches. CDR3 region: CASSNQGRTSGRPSYNEQFF. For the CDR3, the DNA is TGTGCCAGTAGTAATCAAGGAAGGACTAGCGGGAGGCCGAGTTACAATGAGCAGTTCTTC.

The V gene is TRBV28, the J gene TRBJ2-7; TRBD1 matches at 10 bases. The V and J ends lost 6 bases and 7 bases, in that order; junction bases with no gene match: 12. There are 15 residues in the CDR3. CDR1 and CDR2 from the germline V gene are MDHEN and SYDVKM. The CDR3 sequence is CASSPGQGSGEEQYF. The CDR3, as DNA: TGTGCCAGCAGCCCGGGACAGGGGTCAGGTGAGGAGCAGTACTTC.

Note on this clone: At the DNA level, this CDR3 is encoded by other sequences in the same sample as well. The CDR3 sequence is CASSLSRADTQYF. CDR3 sequence (DNA): TGTGCCAGCAGTTTATCTCGCGCAGATACGCAGTATTTT. J is TRBJ2-3 and V is TRBV27; D is ambiguous. Germline V gene sequence: CDR1 MNHEY, CDR2 SMNVEV (reference sequence). Deletions cut 0 bases from V and 4 bases from J, with 5 bases between. The CDR3 is 13 residues long.

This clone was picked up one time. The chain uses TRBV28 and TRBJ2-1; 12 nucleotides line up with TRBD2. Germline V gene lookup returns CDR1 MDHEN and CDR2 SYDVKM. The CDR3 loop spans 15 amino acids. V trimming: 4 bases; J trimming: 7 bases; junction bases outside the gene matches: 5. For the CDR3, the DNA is TGTGCCAGCAGTTCCTTGACTAGCGGGAGTAATGAGCAGTTCTTC. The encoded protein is CASSSLTSGSNEQFF.

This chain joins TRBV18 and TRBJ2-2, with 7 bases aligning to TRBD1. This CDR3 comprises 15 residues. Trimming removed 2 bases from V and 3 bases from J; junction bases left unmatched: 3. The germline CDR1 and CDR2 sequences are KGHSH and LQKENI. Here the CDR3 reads CASSPVQGHTGELFF. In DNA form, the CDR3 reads TGTGCCAGCTCACCAGTACAGGGGCACACCGGGGAGCTGTTTTTT.

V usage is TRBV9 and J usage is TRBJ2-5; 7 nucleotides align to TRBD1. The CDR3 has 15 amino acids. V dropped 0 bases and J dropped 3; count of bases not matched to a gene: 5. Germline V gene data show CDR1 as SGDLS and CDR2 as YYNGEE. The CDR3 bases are TGTGCCAGCAGCGTAGGATCCGGGACAGAAGAGACCCAGTACTTC. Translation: CASSVGSGTEETQYF.

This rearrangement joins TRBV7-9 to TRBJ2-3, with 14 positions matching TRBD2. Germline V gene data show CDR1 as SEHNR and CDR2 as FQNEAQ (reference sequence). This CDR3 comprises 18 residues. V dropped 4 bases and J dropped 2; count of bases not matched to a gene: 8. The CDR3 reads CASSSTGTSGRITDTQYF. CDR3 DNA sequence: TGTGCCAGCAGCTCAACCGGGACTAGCGGGAGAATCACAGATACGCAGTATTTT. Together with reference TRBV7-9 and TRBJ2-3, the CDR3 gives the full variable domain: DTGVSQNPRHKITKRGQNVTFRCDPISEHNRLYWYRQTLGQGPEFLTYFQNEAQLEKSRLLSDRFSAERPKGSFSTLEIQRTEQGDSAMYLCASSSTGTSGRITDTQYFGPGTRLTVL.

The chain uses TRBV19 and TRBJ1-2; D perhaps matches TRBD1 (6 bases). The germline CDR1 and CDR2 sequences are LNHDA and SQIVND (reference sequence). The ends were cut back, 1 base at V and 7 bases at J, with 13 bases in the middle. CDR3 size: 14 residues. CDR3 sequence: CASSIALQGFGYTF. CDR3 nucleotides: TGTGCCAGTAGTATAGCTTTACAGGGATTTGGCTACACCTTC.

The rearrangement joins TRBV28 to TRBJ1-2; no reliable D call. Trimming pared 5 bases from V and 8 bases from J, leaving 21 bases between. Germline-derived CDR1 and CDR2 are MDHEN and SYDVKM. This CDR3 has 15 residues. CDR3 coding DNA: TGTGCCAGCAGTCCCCCAGGAGGTTCCGTAAAGGGCTACACCTTC. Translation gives CASSPPGGSVKGYTF.

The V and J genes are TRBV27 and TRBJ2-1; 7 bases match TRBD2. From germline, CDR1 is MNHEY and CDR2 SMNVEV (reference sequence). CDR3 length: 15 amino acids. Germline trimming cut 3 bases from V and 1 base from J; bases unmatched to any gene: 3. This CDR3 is CASSLPGGSYNEQFF. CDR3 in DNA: TGTGCCAGCAGTTTGCCGGGGGGATCCTACAATGAGCAGTTCTTC.

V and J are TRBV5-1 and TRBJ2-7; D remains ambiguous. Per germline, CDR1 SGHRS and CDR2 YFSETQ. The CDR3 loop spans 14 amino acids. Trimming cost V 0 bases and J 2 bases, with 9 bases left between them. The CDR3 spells CASSLAVAPYEQYF. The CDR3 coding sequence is TGCGCCAGCAGCTTGGCCGTCGCGCCCTACGAGCAGTACTTC.

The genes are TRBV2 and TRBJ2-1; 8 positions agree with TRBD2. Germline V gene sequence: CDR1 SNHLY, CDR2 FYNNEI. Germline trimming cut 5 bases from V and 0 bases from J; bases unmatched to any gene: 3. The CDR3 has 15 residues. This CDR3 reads CASSTSGGSYNEQFF. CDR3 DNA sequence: TGTGCCAGCAGTACGAGCGGGGGCTCCTACAATGAGCAGTTCTTC.

As DNA, the CDR3 is TGTGCCAGCAGCTTGACAGTCGGTCTGAGTTCACCCCTCCACTTT. Translation: CASSLTVGLSSPLHF. The chain employs TRBV5-5 and TRBJ1-6; D unresolved. This CDR3 comprises 15 residues. V was cut by 1 base and J by 9 bases, with 14 bases left in between. Germline CDR1 SGHKS, CDR2 YYEKEE (reference sequence).